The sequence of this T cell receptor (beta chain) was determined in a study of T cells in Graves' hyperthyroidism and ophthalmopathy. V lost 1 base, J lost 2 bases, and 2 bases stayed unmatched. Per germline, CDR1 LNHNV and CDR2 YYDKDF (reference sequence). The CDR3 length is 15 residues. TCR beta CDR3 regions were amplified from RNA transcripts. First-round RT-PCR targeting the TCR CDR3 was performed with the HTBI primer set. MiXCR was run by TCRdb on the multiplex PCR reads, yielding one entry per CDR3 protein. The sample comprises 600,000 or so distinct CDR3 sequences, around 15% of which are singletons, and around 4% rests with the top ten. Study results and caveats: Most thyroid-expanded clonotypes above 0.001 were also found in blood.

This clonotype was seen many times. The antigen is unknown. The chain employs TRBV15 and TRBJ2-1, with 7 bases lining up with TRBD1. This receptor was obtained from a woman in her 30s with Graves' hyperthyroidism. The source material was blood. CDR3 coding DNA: TGTGCCACCAGCAGAGGTCAGGGGGCCTACAATGAGCAGTTCTTC. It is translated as CATSRGQGAYNEQFF.